The rows below give T cell receptor beta chains drawn from one sample of a study of glioma-infiltrating T cells after dendritic cell vaccination. The protocol was immunoSEQ multiplex PCR, while the TCRdb copy is restricted to in-frame clones and leaves out a portion. The data hold almost 65,000 clones, with roughly 80% observed a single time. The sample was blood, taken before dendritic cell vaccination. These TCRs come from a human donor with glioblastoma. CDR3s leave out the opening cysteine and the closing phenylalanine or tryptophan. The order of the fields is CDR3 length, V gene, J gene, CDR3 protein.

length: 12; V: TRBV5-4; J: TRBJ2-3; CDR3: ASTPGGGADTQY
length: 12; V: TRBV15; J: TRBJ1-2; CDR3: ATSRPTGVDGYT
length: 16; V: TRBV10-3; J: TRBJ2-5; CDR3: AILTQLAGTISQETQY
length: 10; V: TRBV10-1; J: TRBJ1-5; CDR3: ASSDQGQPQH
length: 13; V: TRBV6-1; J: TRBJ2-1; CDR3: ASSELAGGIGEQF
length: 12; V: TRBV6-5; J: TRBJ2-1; CDR3: ASNRLADYNEQF
length: 12; V: TRBV10-1; J: TRBJ2-7; CDR3: ASSGSASLAEQY
length: 10; V: TRBV6-1; J: TRBJ2-3; CDR3: ASSEAERTQY
length: 12; V: TRBV6-6; J: TRBJ2-2; CDR3: ASSPGLITGELF
length: 12; V: TRBV18; J: TRBJ2-3; CDR3: ASSAGGSTDTQY
length: 12; V: TRBV5-1; J: TRBJ2-5; CDR3: ASSSGTVQETQY
length: 12; V: TRBV19; J: TRBJ1-2; CDR3: ASTSGFTNYGYT
length: 14; V: TRBV5-4; J: TRBJ2-1; CDR3: ASSSGTSGWHNEQF
length: 13; V: TRBV7-9; J: TRBJ2-7; CDR3: ASSFPQGGSYEQY
length: 10; V: TRBV5-1; J: TRBJ2-3; CDR3: ASSLAGSTQY
length: 14; V: TRBV6-1; J: TRBJ1-5; CDR3: ASSEGPGGGNQPQH
length: 15; V: TRBV4-1; J: TRBJ2-1; CDR3: ASSAYLGTASYNEQF
length: 11; V: TRBV19; J: TRBJ2-1; CDR3: ASSMSRYNEQF
length: 12; V: TRBV5-1; J: TRBJ2-5; CDR3: ASGPTSGVGTQY
length: 13; V: TRBV18; J: TRBJ1-6; CDR3: ASSPPGGNNSPLH
length: 12; V: TRBV5-1; J: TRBJ2-7; CDR3: ASSWTGGDYEQY
length: 13; V: TRBV27; J: TRBJ1-1; CDR3: ASSFPGVLNTEAF
length: 11; V: TRBV28; J: TRBJ1-3; CDR3: ASSSPSGNTIY
length: 11; V: TRBV30; J: TRBJ2-7; CDR3: AWTSAASYEQY
length: 11; V: TRBV6-1; J: TRBJ2-3; CDR3: ASSPSGQGEQY
length: 14; V: TRBV6-5; J: TRBJ2-4; CDR3: ASSYSRGGGALIQY
length: 13; V: TRBV6-1; J: TRBJ1-4; CDR3: ASSDDEDINEKLF
length: 13; V: TRBV5-1; J: TRBJ2-6; CDR3: ASSSWASGANVLT
length: 16; V: TRBV16; J: TRBJ2-7; CDR3: ASSQTHVGDRSSYEQY
length: 13; V: TRBV2; J: TRBJ1-1; CDR3: ASSGGGGQNTEAF
length: 12; V: TRBV7-9; J: TRBJ1-1; CDR3: ASSPTTIGTEAF
length: 11; V: TRBV13; J: TRBJ2-7; CDR3: ASSWGRSREQY
length: 11; V: TRBV27; J: TRBJ1-2; CDR3: ASSLSKRHGYT
length: 12; V: TRBV15; J: TRBJ1-2; CDR3: ATSPGLEEDGYT
length: 13; V: TRBV5-1; J: TRBJ1-4; CDR3: ASRSLAGGNEKLF
length: 13; V: TRBV4-2; J: TRBJ2-3; CDR3: ASSQEWDSSLAQY
length: 13; V: TRBV7-9; J: TRBJ1-6; CDR3: ASSSRGGLNSPLH
length: 10; V: TRBV28; J: TRBJ1-2; CDR3: ASSFLQVGYT
length: 14; V: TRBV4-2; J: .; CDR3: ASSRPPGGPCYEQY
length: 12; V: TRBV13; J: TRBJ1-6; CDR3: ASSLVGGNSPLH
length: 15; V: TRBV19; J: TRBJ1-3; CDR3: ASSITGASPSGNTIY
length: 13; V: TRBV2; J: TRBJ2-7; CDR3: ASSGDRGRPHEQY
length: 15; V: TRBV4-1; J: TRBJ1-5; CDR3: ASSQRVEGGGNQPQH